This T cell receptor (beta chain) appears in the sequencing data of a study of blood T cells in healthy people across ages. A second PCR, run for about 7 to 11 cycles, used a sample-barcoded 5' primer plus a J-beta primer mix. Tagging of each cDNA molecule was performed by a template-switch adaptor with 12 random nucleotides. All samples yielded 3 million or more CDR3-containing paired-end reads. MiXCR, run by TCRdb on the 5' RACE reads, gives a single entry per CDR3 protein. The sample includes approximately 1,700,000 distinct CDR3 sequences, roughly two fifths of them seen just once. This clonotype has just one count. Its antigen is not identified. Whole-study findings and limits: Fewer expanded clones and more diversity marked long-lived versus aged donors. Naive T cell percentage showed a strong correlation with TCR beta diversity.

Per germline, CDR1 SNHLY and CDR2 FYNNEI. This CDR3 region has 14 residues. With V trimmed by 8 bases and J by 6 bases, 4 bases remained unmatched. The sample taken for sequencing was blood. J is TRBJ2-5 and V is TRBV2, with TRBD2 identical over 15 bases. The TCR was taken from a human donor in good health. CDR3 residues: CASVGTSGGKTQYF. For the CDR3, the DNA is TGTGCCAGCGTCGGGACTAGCGGGGGGAAGACCCAGTACTTC.